This T cell receptor beta chain stems from a study of blood T cell dynamics during melanoma immunotherapy. Study information: Standard first-line treatment here was pembrolizumab or nivolumab plus ipilimumab in metastatic melanoma.

Indicated time point: week 3, after first cycle of checkpoint inhibitor. This CDR3 region has 12 residues. V was pared by 4 bases and J by 4 bases, with 2 bases of the junction left unmatched. Germline V gene data show CDR1 as SQVTM and CDR2 as ANQGSEA. Sequenced by immunoSEQ multiplex PCR; TCRdb stores in-frame clones only, minus some. The table records 25,000 to 30,000 clones, roughly 88% of them present only once. This sequence originates from a human donor with melanoma. The sequencing used blood, collected from a patient treated with checkpoint blockade. The J gene is TRBJ1-2, the V gene TRBV29-1; 8 positions match TRBD1. The CDR3 loop is CSVATGGYGYTF. CDR3 coding DNA: TGCAGCGTTGCCACAGGGGGCTATGGCTACACCTTC. Full variable domain (missing parts from reference TRBV29-1 and TRBJ1-2): SAVISQKPSRDICQRGTSLTIQCQVDSQVTMMFWYRQQPGQSLTLIATANQGSEATYESGFVIDKFPISRPNLTFSTLTVSNMSPEDSSIYLCSVATGGYGYTFGSGTRLTVV.